This TCR beta chain was identified in a study of OX40 agonist ivuxolimab in advanced cancers. Study-wide background: Patients' therapy was ivuxolimab, an antibody that acts as an agonist of OX40 (CD134). Participants averaged approximately 65 years of age (range roughly 23 to 90) and were under 90% male. Whole-study findings and limits: Low levels of normalized T-cell clonal expansion also appeared in some nonresponders.

Sampling times: baseline, cycle 4 day 1, cycle 7 day 1. In regard to this clone: Its antigen is as yet unknown.

V shed 7 bases and J 4 bases; nucleotides not matched to a gene: 8. Germline values: CDR1 SGDLS, CDR2 YYNGEE. The CDR3 is 14 amino acids. Profiled with immunoSEQ multiplex PCR; TCRdb holds only in-frame clones, not every one. The top ten hold roughly 23% of the sample, which has fewer than 30,000 clones, 75% to 90% seen once. The TCR sequence derives from an adult with an advanced solid tumor such as melanoma, head and neck, liver or kidney cancer. Sequences were derived from CD4+ or CD8+ T cells sorted from blood, sampled in a trial of the OX40 agonist ivuxolimab. V gene TRBV9 combines with J gene TRBJ1-1, with TRBD1 matching 9 bases. The CDR3 sequence: CASSPGTGPTEAFF. CDR3 coding DNA: TGTGCCAGCTCCCCCGGGACAGGGCCCACTGAAGCTTTCTTT.